The clone carrying this T cell receptor (beta chain) was seen a few times. Its antigen is unknown. MiXCR, applied by TCRdb to the 5' RACE reads, yields one record per CDR3 protein. The sample holds roughly 150,000 distinct CDR3 sequences, approximately 6.6% seen once. These data are taken from a study of T cells after yellow fever vaccination. Regarding the study as a whole: Reappearing after the booster were most of the clones from primary vaccination (roughly 96% CD4, 85% to 90% CD8).

The CDR3 spans 17 residues. V was pared by 3 bases and J by 4 bases, with 11 bases of the junction left unmatched. The V gene's germline CDR1 is ENHRY and CDR2 SYGVKD. The source material was CD4+ T cells sorted from PBMCs, sampled 10 days after the yellow fever booster vaccination. The gene calls are TRBV10-3 and TRBJ2-3; 9 bases match TRBD2. The receptor's source is a man aged 25-40 years who received the YFV17D yellow fever vaccine. The CDR3 sequence is CAISDPPGGRVSDTQYF. The CDR3 nucleotides read TGTGCCATCAGTGACCCCCCCGGCGGGAGGGTATCAGATACGCAGTATTTT.